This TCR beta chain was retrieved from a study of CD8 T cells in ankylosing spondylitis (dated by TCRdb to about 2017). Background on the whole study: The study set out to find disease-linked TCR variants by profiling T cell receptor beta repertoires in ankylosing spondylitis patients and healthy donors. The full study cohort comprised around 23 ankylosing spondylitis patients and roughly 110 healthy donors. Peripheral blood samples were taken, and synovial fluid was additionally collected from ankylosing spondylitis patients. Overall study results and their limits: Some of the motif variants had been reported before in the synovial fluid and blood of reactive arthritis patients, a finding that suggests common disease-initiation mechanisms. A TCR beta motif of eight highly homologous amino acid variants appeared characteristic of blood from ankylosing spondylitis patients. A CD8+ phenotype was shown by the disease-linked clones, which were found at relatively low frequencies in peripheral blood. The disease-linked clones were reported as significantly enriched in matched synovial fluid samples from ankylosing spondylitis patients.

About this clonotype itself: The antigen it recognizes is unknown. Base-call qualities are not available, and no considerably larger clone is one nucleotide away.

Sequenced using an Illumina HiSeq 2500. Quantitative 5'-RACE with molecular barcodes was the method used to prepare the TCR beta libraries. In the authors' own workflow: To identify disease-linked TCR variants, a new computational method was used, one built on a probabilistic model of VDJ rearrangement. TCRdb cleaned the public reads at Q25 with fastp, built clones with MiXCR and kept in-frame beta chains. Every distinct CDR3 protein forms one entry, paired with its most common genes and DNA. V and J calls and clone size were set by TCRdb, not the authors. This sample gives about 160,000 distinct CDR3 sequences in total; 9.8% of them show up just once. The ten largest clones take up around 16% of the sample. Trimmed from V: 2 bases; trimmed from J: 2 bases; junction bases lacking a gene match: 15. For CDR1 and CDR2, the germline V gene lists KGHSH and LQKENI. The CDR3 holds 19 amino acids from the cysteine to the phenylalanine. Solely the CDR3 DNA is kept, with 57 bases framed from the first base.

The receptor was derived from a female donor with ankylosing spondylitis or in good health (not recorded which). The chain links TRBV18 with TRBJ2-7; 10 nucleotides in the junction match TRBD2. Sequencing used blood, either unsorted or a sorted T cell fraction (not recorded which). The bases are TGTGCCAGCTCACCATTAGGACTAGCGGCAGACTTTACCCCCTACGAGCAGTACTTC. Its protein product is CASSPLGLAADFTPYEQYF.